This paragraph reports one TCR beta chain. What it recognizes is unknown. This entry is derived from a study of long-term antiretroviral therapy in people with HIV. Whole-study findings and limits: The repertoire was dominated at all time points by clones expanded before ART.

Survey-level immunoSEQ v3.0 assays were run. Repertoires were generated with immunoSEQ multiplex PCR, while TCRdb's copy carries only in-frame clones and drops some. The top ten hold around 10% of the sample, which has 12,000 to 15,000 clones, over 75% seen once. Unmatched junction bases numbered 7, after V lost 3 bases and J lost 8 bases. The CDR3 contains 16 residues. From germline, CDR1 is MDHEN and CDR2 SYDVKM. No fewer than two post-ART and no fewer than one pre-ART PBMC samples existed for each donor. The chain couples TRBV28 to TRBJ2-6, with 10 nucleotides matching TRBD1. The sample here was unsorted PBMCs, taken 6.2 years after starting antiretroviral therapy. This receptor was identified in a man aged 35 to 55 with HIV. CDR3 sequence (DNA): TGTGCCAGCAGTTTTCCCGGGACAGGGGTTTCCAACGTCCTGACTTTC. The encoded protein is CASSFPGTGVSNVLTF.